This T cell receptor (beta chain) was found in a study of beta chain features in type 1 diabetes. Heparinised blood was drawn once per donor, averaging roughly 110 mL. Whole-study results and caveats: Researchers report that Type 1 diabetes patients had moderately but significantly shorter TCRB CDR3s across all four CD4+ subsets.

The investigators reverse transcribed all of the isolated RNA, so they sequenced expressed TCRB transcripts. Produced via immunoSEQ multiplex PCR; TCRdb's table is partial and in-frame only. The sample has a few hundred thousand clones; roughly a quarter are singletons. The ends were cut back, 6 bases at V and 6 bases at J, with 12 bases in the middle. In germline, CDR1 is LNHDA, CDR2 SQIVND (reference sequence). This CDR3 has 13 residues. This clone was recorded a few times. The antigen remains undetermined. J is TRBJ2-1 and V is TRBV19, with D hard to call. Sequencing was carried out using naive CD4+ T cells from blood. The TCR sequence derives from a woman aged 25 to 39 with type 1 diabetes. The CDR3 DNA sequence: TGTGCCAGTAGGAGCATCGGTTCCAATGAGCAGTTCTTC. Translating it yields CASRSIGSNEQFF. Based on the CDR3 plus reference TRBV19 and TRBJ2-1, the full variable domain is DGGITQSPKYLFRKEGQNVTLSCEQNLNHDAMYWYRQDPGQGLRLIYYSQIVNDFQKGDIAEGYSVSREKKESFPLTVTSAQKNPTAFYLCASRSIGSNEQFFGPGTRLTVL.